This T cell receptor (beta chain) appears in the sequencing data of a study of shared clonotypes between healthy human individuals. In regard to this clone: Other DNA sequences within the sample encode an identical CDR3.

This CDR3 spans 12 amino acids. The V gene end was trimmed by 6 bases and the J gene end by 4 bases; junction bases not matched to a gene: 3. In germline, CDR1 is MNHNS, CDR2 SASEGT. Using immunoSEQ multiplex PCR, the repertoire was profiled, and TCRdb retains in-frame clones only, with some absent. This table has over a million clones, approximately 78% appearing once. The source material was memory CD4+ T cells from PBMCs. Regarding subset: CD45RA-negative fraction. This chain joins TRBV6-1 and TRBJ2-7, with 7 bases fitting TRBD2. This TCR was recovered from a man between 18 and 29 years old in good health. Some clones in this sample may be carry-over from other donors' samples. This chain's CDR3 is CASRTGGYEQYF. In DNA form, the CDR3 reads TGTGCCAGCAGGACGGGAGGTTACGAGCAGTACTTC.